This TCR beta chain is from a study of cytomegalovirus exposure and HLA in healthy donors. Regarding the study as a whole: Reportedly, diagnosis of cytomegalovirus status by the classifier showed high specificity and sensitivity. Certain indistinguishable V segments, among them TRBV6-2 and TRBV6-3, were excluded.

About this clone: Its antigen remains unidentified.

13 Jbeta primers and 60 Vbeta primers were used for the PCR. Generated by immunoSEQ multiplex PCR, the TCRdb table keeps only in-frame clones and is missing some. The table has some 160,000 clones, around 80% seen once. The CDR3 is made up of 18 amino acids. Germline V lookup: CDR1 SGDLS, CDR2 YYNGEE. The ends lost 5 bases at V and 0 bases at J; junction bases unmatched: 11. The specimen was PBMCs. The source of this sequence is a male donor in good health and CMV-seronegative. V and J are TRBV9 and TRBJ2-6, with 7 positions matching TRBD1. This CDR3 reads CASSRKTGRDSGANVLTF. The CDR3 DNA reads TGTGCCAGCAGTAGAAAGACAGGGAGAGACTCTGGGGCCAACGTCCTGACTTTC.